This T cell receptor (beta chain) originates from a study of blood T cell repertoires in COVID-19 (dated by TCRdb to the early 2020s). Context from the whole study: The collaborator samples originated in the United States, Italy and Spain and spanned the acute and convalescent phases of COVID-19. The dataset comprised deeply sampled blood TCRbeta repertoires from subjects exposed to, actively infected with, or recovered from COVID-19. Where available, HLA class I and class II types were taken from metadata supplied by the sample provider and were not determined by assay-based typing. The repertoires were released in a freely available public database meant as a resource for research on the immune response to SARS-CoV-2. Sample metadata almost always included a de-identified subject ID, COVID-19 status, age in years and sex. Samples came from the ongoing ImmuneRACE study (first 160 participants) plus 1,254 subjects from 6 global collaborators. The material from the prospective study consisted of cDNA or gDNA derived from T cells, B-cell-depleted T cells, or PBMCs. General findings and caveats noted by the study authors: Clinical and demographic metadata were provided uncurated, with the amount varying by source and participant.

TCRbeta CDR3 regions were amplified from genomic DNA by means of the immunoSEQ Assay, a bias-controlled multiplex PCR. Regarding the original processing steps: The number of nucleated cells in each sample was estimated from the amplification of reference gene primers within the assay. To quantify the absolute abundance of each unique TCRbeta CDR3 rearrangement, sequence reads were collapsed and filtered. Productive Simpson clonality was computed per sample as the square root of Simpson's diversity index over productive rearrangements. In its TCRdb copy, this immuneACCESS table keeps in-frame sequences only and misses some clones. Where compared with another copy, unresolved V genes explain less than half of these, and the others have no known cause. For V, J and clone size, that table is used; D and trimming come from the DNA. The sample profile shows approximately 74,000 clones; approximately 90% of them were found once. Clones ranked in the top ten supply 4.8% of the sample.

Each collaborating institution followed its own protocols to collect whole blood in K2EDTA tubes. Collaborator samples were shipped for TCRbeta analysis as frozen whole blood, isolated PBMCs, or DNA extracted from either sample type. To note about this clone: There is no known antigen for this receptor. Base qualities are missing; no much larger clone stands one base away.

V and J are trimmed by 1 base and 1 base, and the gene matches miss 9 bases of the junction. Via the germline V gene, CDR1 is SGHDN and CDR2 FVKESK. From cysteine to phenylalanine, the CDR3 is 17 amino acids long. Only the CDR3 DNA is retained, 51 bases long and in frame from the first base. This sequence originates from a woman aged 55-69 years with active COVID-19. Recombination connected TRBV14 to TRBJ2-5; 7 central nucleotides agree with TRBD2. The sequencing input was peripheral blood. CDR3 region: CASSQVETSRIQETQYF. The nucleotides are TGTGCCAGCAGCCAAGTGGAGACTAGCCGAATCCAAGAGACCCAGTACTTC.